These T cell receptor beta chains were read from a single sample in a study of siplizumab effects on memory and regulatory T cells. Sequencing was performed with immunoSEQ multiplex PCR; in TCRdb, only in-frame clones are kept and a portion is missing. This table has over 100,000 clones, around 93% appearing once. The specimen was non-Treg CD4+ T cells sorted from blood. The receptor source for this set is a human donor in good health. Both conserved end residues are part of each CDR3. Each record gives: CDR3 DNA, CDR3 protein, V gene, clone size, D gene, J gene. The D gene is left open where the match is weak. Size values are once, few and many counts, or a class for expanded clones, and some rows have none.

CDR3nt: TGTGCCAGCAGTTTATTCGGACAGGGGCGCTACGAGCAGTACTTC
CDR3aa: CASSLFGQGRYEQYF
v_gene: TRBV28
abundance: -
d_gene: TRBD1
j_gene: TRBJ2-7

CDR3nt: TGTGCCAGCGCCACTTCACTTAGACAGGGGCAGTACTTC
CDR3aa: CASATSLRQGQYF
v_gene: TRBV2
abundance: -
d_gene: TRBD1
j_gene: TRBJ2-7

CDR3nt: TGTGCCATCAGAGATTGGGCAGGGGAAGACAATGAGCAGTTCTTC
CDR3aa: CAIRDWAGEDNEQFF
v_gene: TRBV10-3
abundance: -
d_gene: -
j_gene: TRBJ2-1

CDR3nt: TGTGCCAGCACGGCCGGGACAGCCAATGAGCAGTTCTTC
CDR3aa: CASTAGTANEQFF
v_gene: TRBV5-4
abundance: once
d_gene: TRBD1
j_gene: TRBJ2-1

CDR3nt: TGTGCCAGCAGCCGGACAGGGCTATCCTACGAGCAGTACTTC
CDR3aa: CASSRTGLSYEQYF
v_gene: TRBV5-6
abundance: -
d_gene: TRBD1
j_gene: TRBJ2-7

CDR3nt: TGTGCCAGCAGCTCCCAGGGTGCAACTAATGAAAAACTGTTTTTT
CDR3aa: CASSSQGATNEKLFF
v_gene: TRBV11-2
abundance: once
d_gene: -
j_gene: TRBJ1-4

CDR3nt: TGCGCCAGCAAAACGGGAGGAGGCTTGGAAGCTTTCTTT
CDR3aa: CASKTGGGLEAFF
v_gene: TRBV5-1
abundance: -
d_gene: -
j_gene: TRBJ1-1

CDR3nt: TGTGCCAGCACGTCCTGGCGATACGTGGAGGAGCAGTACTTC
CDR3aa: CASTSWRYVEEQYF
v_gene: TRBV28
abundance: -
d_gene: -
j_gene: TRBJ2-7

CDR3nt: TGTGCCAGCAGCGTCCCGGGACAGGCTGTAGACTATGGCTACACCTTC
CDR3aa: CASSVPGQAVDYGYTF
v_gene: TRBV9
abundance: -
d_gene: TRBD1
j_gene: TRBJ1-2

CDR3nt: TGTGCCAGCAGCTTGGGGACGAACACCGGGGAGCTGTTTTTT
CDR3aa: CASSLGTNTGELFF
v_gene: TRBV7-7
abundance: -
d_gene: -
j_gene: TRBJ2-2

CDR3nt: TGCGCCAGCAGCTTGGGAGGGATGGGTTTGAACACTGAAGCTTTCTTT
CDR3aa: CASSLGGMGLNTEAFF
v_gene: TRBV5-1
abundance: -
d_gene: -
j_gene: TRBJ1-1

CDR3nt: TGTGCCAGCTCACCGGACGGTTGGGACAGAGATCAGCCCCAGCATTTT
CDR3aa: CASSPDGWDRDQPQHF
v_gene: TRBV18
abundance: few
d_gene: TRBD1
j_gene: TRBJ1-5

CDR3nt: TGTGCCAGCAGTACCCCAGGGTCAGCTAATGAAAAACTGTTTTTT
CDR3aa: CASSTPGSANEKLFF
v_gene: TRBV28
abundance: once
d_gene: -
j_gene: TRBJ1-4

CDR3nt: TGTGCCAGCAGCCAGGGTCCCGGCACCGGGGAGCTGTTTTTT
CDR3aa: CASSQGPGTGELFF
v_gene: TRBV5-5
abundance: -
d_gene: -
j_gene: TRBJ2-2

CDR3nt: TGCGCCAGCAGCCTTACAGGGATGGGCACTGAAGCTTTCTTT
CDR3aa: CASSLTGMGTEAFF
v_gene: TRBV5-1
abundance: -
d_gene: -
j_gene: TRBJ1-1

CDR3nt: TGCGCCAGCAGCTTTGACAGACCTGGAAACACCATATATTTT
CDR3aa: CASSFDRPGNTIYF
v_gene: TRBV5-1
abundance: -
d_gene: -
j_gene: TRBJ1-3

CDR3nt: TGTGCCAGCAGAGCTTCTGGGGCCAACGTCCTGACTTTC
CDR3aa: CASRASGANVLTF
v_gene: TRBV9
abundance: -
d_gene: -
j_gene: TRBJ2-6

CDR3nt: TGTGCCAGTAGTATAGGACAGGGGAATCAACACTATGGCTACACCTTC
CDR3aa: CASSIGQGNQHYGYTF
v_gene: TRBV19
abundance: -
d_gene: TRBD1
j_gene: TRBJ1-2

CDR3nt: TGTGCCAGCCGGGGAACGGGACCAGATCAGCCCCAGCATTTT
CDR3aa: CASRGTGPDQPQHF
v_gene: TRBV7-2
abundance: -
d_gene: -
j_gene: TRBJ1-5

CDR3nt: TGTGCCAGCCACGACTCAGGGGTTAACACTGAAGCTTTCTTT
CDR3aa: CASHDSGVNTEAFF
v_gene: TRBV6-6
abundance: -
d_gene: -
j_gene: TRBJ1-1

CDR3nt: TGCGCCAGCGCCCGGGGTTTCAATGAAAAACTGTTTTTT
CDR3aa: CASARGFNEKLFF
v_gene: TRBV5-1
abundance: once
d_gene: -
j_gene: TRBJ1-4

CDR3nt: TGTGCCAGCAGTCCCGGACATCAGAGCTCCTACGAGCAGTACTTC
CDR3aa: CASSPGHQSSYEQYF
v_gene: TRBV6-5
abundance: -
d_gene: -
j_gene: TRBJ2-7

CDR3nt: TGTGCCAGCTCACCAAACTTTCATACAGGGGGATTCGCTGAAGCTTTCTTT
CDR3aa: CASSPNFHTGGFAEAFF
v_gene: TRBV18
abundance: -
d_gene: TRBD1
j_gene: TRBJ1-1

CDR3nt: TGTGCCAGCAGTCCTCAGGTTAATGAAAAACTGTTTTTT
CDR3aa: CASSPQVNEKLFF
v_gene: TRBV2
abundance: few
d_gene: -
j_gene: TRBJ1-4

CDR3nt: TGTGCCAGCAGCTCTACTAGCACCCCACCCGGGGAGCTGTTTTTT
CDR3aa: CASSSTSTPPGELFF
v_gene: TRBV7-3
abundance: -
d_gene: -
j_gene: TRBJ2-2

CDR3nt: TGTGCCAGCAGCCCAGTGGGAGATACGCAGTATTTT
CDR3aa: CASSPVGDTQYF
v_gene: TRBV7-3
abundance: -
d_gene: -
j_gene: TRBJ2-3

CDR3nt: TGCGCCAGCAGTCGCCCTGTCTCTCGGGCCCCTTACGAGCAGTACTTC
CDR3aa: CASSRPVSRAPYEQYF
v_gene: TRBV23-1
abundance: -
d_gene: -
j_gene: TRBJ2-7

CDR3nt: TGTGCCAGCAGTCTAACAGGGGGCGGAAACACCATATATTTT
CDR3aa: CASSLTGGGNTIYF
v_gene: TRBV28
abundance: -
d_gene: TRBD1
j_gene: TRBJ1-3